These T cell receptor beta chains were read from a single sample in a study of blood T cell repertoires in COVID-19. Profiling relied on immunoSEQ multiplex PCR, and the TCRdb table lists in-frame clones only, not all of them. The table lists about 200,000 clones, around three quarters of them singletons. Sequencing used peripheral blood. The receptors were gathered from a woman aged 70-85 years with acute or convalescent COVID-19. Both conserved end residues are part of each CDR3. The D gene is left open where the match is weak. Size values are once, few and many counts, or a class for expanded clones, and some rows have none.

J | D | V | size | DNA | CDR3
TRBJ1-1 | NA | TRBV5-5 | NA | TGTGCCAGCAGCTTGGCCGGGAACACTGAAGCTTTCTTT | CASSLAGNTEAFF
TRBJ2-1 | NA | TRBV13 | few | TGTGCCAGCAGGGCCGGCGGGTCCTACAATGAGCAGTTCTTC | CASRAGGSYNEQFF
TRBJ2-5 | TRBD1 | TRBV15 | NA | TGTGCCACCAGCTACAGGGGAGCAGAGACCCAGTACTTC | CATSYRGAETQYF
TRBJ1-5 | NA | TRBV6-5 | NA | TGTGCCAGCAGTTACGCGGCAGATCAGCCCCAGCATTTT | CASSYAADQPQHF
TRBJ1-5 | TRBD1 | TRBV7-9 | once | TGTGCCAGCAGCCTCGACAGGGAACAGCCCCAGCATTTT | CASSLDREQPQHF
TRBJ1-1 | TRBD1 | TRBV18 | NA | TGTGCCAGCTCACGAACAGGACAGGGGGCCACTGAAGCTTTCTTT | CASSRTGQGATEAFF
TRBJ2-7 | NA | TRBV6-5 | NA | TGTGCCAGCAGTTACGACAGAGCCTACGAGCAGTACTTC | CASSYDRAYEQYF
TRBJ2-1 | TRBD2 | TRBV14 | few | TGTGCCAGCAGCCAAGGGACTAGCAGGAGCTCCTACAATGAGCAGTTCTTC | CASSQGTSRSSYNEQFF
TRBJ2-2 | NA | TRBV5-1 | few | TGCGCCAGCAGCTCGTACAGGGAAGCCGGGGAGCTGTTTTTT | CASSSYREAGELFF
TRBJ2-4 | TRBD2 | TRBV27 | NA | TGTGCCAGCAGTGAAACTAGCGGGAAAAACATTCAGTACTTC | CASSETSGKNIQYF
TRBJ2-2 | NA | TRBV15 | NA | TGTGCCACCAGCTTACTCAGGGACACCGGGGAGCTGTTTTTT | CATSLLRDTGELFF
TRBJ2-2 | TRBD2 | TRBV6-5 | NA | TGTGCCAGCAGTTTTACTAGCGCCTCGAACACCGGGGAGCTGTTTTTT | CASSFTSASNTGELFF
TRBJ2-3 | NA | TRBV14 | NA | TGTGCCAGCAGCCAGATCGGCGAGGAAACGCAGTATTTT | CASSQIGEETQYF
TRBJ2-3 | NA | TRBV11-3 | NA | TGTGCCAGCAGCGTCGGACAGAAAACAGATACGCAGTATTTT | CASSVGQKTDTQYF
TRBJ2-1 | NA | TRBV24-1 | NA | TGTGCCACCAGTGATTTGGTCCGAGCGGGCAATGAGCAGTTCTTC | CATSDLVRAGNEQFF
TRBJ2-3 | TRBD1 | TRBV7-8 | NA | TGTGCCAGCAGCTCATGGACAGGGGCGGTAGATACGCAGTATTTT | CASSSWTGAVDTQYF
TRBJ2-1 | NA | TRBV7-9 | NA | TGTGTCACAGCAAGTACAGTGGGGCAGAGCTCCTACAATGAGCAGTTCTTC | CVTASTVGQSSYNEQFF
TRBJ2-3 | TRBD2 | TRBV2 | NA | TGTGCCAGCAGTAGCGGGGACGTCACAGATACGCAGTATTTT | CASSSGDVTDTQYF
TRBJ2-2 | TRBD1 | TRBV7-2 | NA | TGTGCCAGCAGCACCAGGACAGGGGGCTTCGGGGAGCTGTTTTTT | CASSTRTGGFGELFF
TRBJ2-6 | NA | TRBV27 | NA | TGTGCCAGCAGGCCAAGACAGGACGGTTTGGACTCTGGGGCCAACGTCCTGACTTTC | CASRPRQDGLDSGANVLTF
TRBJ2-3 | TRBD2 | TRBV27 | NA | TGTGCCAGCAGTTTGAGGACTAGCGGCGGGGGCACAGATACGCAGTATTTT | CASSLRTSGGGTDTQYF
TRBJ2-5 | TRBD1 | TRBV18 | few | TGTGCCAGCTCACCACCCAGGGGGCGAGAGACCCAGTACTTC | CASSPPRGRETQYF